Following are 5 T cell receptor beta chains from one sample sequenced in a study of OX40 agonist ivuxolimab in advanced cancers. TCRdb's copy holds only in-frame clones and misses some; the assay was immunoSEQ multiplex PCR. The table lists around 80,000 clones, about four fifths of them singletons. The source was CD4+ or CD8+ T cells sorted from blood, collected in a trial of the OX40 agonist ivuxolimab. These receptors were taken from an adult with an advanced solid tumor such as melanoma, head and neck, liver or kidney cancer.

CDR3 DNA sequence: TGTGCCAGCAGCTTGGTCAGCGGACCTAGCGAGCAGTACTTC. This encodes CASSLVSGPSEQYF. The chain combines TRBV5-4 with TRBJ2-7; D perhaps matches TRBD2 (5 bases). Germline CDR1 and CDR2: SGHNT and YYREEE (reference sequence). The CDR3 sequence is 14 residues long. The V gene lost 0 bases and the J gene lost 6 bases, with 13 bases spanning the gap.

The chain is built from TRBV5-4 and TRBJ1-1; weak D call: TRBD1 (5 bases). The V and J ends lost 0 bases and 0 bases respectively, with 12 bases between them. CDR3 size: 16 residues. Germline CDR1 reads SGHNT; CDR2 reads YYREEE (reference sequence). As DNA, the CDR3 is TGTGCCAGCAGCTTGGTCGGGGGAACGGTGAACACTGAAGCTTTCTTT. Amino acids: CASSLVGGTVNTEAFF.

The CDR3 sequence: CASSAAGRSYEQYF. The CDR3 DNA is TGTGCCAGCAGTGCAGCGGGTAGATCCTACGAGCAGTACTTC. The V and J genes are TRBV6-4 and TRBJ2-7; D may be TRBD2 (6 bases). This CDR3 region has 14 residues. V lost 4 bases, J lost 1 base, and 11 bases lay in between. Germline values: CDR1 MRHNA, CDR2 SNTAGT.

This clone was seen just once. The V gene is TRBV28, the J gene TRBJ2-7; possibly TRBD1 for D (5 bases). This CDR3 is built from 13 residues. The germline V and J ends were trimmed by 2 bases and 2 bases, with 7 bases remaining between them. Germline assignment: CDR1 MDHEN and CDR2 SYDVKM. The CDR3 protein is CASSLRGPYEQYF. In DNA form, the CDR3 reads TGTGCCAGCAGTTTAAGGGGCCCCTACGAGCAGTACTTC.

The chain joins TRBV21-1 to TRBJ2-7. TRBV21-1 is deemed a pseudogene. The CDR3 is 16 residues long. CDR3 sequence reads: CASSRLQSGESYEQYV. The CDR3 region has the DNA TGTGCCAGCAGCCGCCTCCAATCAGGAGAGTCCTACGAGCAGTACGTC.